This T cell receptor beta chain was recorded in a study of T cell repertoires in cytomegalovirus infection. Overall study: Public TCR beta signatures marked donors with CMV infection and the matching HLA.

TCRdb re-called the reads through MiXCR, storing one row per CDR3 protein. Altogether around 430,000 distinct CDR3 sequences are present, more than 40% being singletons, with the ten largest covering about 41%. A note on this clonotype: Its target is not known.

Germline V CDR1 and CDR2: DFQATT, SNEGSKA (reference sequence). V shed 5 bases, J shed 6 bases, and the junction held 8 bases outside the gene matches. The CDR3 is 14 residues long. The clonotype was recovered from a human donor in good health (CMV status not recorded). Some clones in this sample may be carry-over from other donors' samples. The material was cultured PBMCs, obtained from culture after CMV antigen stimulation. This chain connects TRBV20-1 to TRBJ1-4; TRBD1 agrees at 8 bases. The CDR3 region is CSALDRGGDEKLFF. For the CDR3, the DNA is TGCAGTGCTCTTGACAGGGGAGGCGATGAAAAACTGTTTTTT.